The present T cell receptor beta chain was sequenced within a study of T-cell memory formation after mild COVID-19. Trimming pared 6 bases from V and 0 bases from J, leaving 12 bases between. The CDR3 consists of 14 residues. TCRdb called the 5' RACE reads again in MiXCR, with one record for every CDR3 protein. The table includes 200,000 to 250,000 distinct CDR3 sequences, around 25% detected once. The rearrangement joins TRBV12-3 or TRBV12-4 to TRBJ2-7, with a possible D match to TRBD2 (6 bases). The TCR sequence derives from an adult woman who had mild COVID-19 (a few samples of this study predate the infection). Cell type and time point are not known. Sequenced sample: PBMCs or a T cell subset sorted from them (not recorded which). The CDR3 nucleotides read TGTGCCAGCAGCGCGGGGAGTGGCTCCTACGAGCAGTACTTC. Translating it yields CASSAGSGSYEQYF.